This T cell receptor beta chain was captured in a study of blood T cell repertoires in COVID-19. Sequencing was performed with immunoSEQ multiplex PCR; in TCRdb, only in-frame clones are kept and a portion is missing. The repertoire holds about 230,000 clones, with around 83% as singletons. Losses at the gene ends were 5 bases for V and 5 bases for J; bases not matched to a gene: 11. CDR3 length: 16 amino acids. From germline, CDR1 is SGHVS and CDR2 FQNEAQ. V is TRBV7-8 and J is TRBJ2-1; 8 nucleotides agree with TRBD1. The clonotype originates from a man aged 35 to 55 with acute or convalescent COVID-19. Sequenced input: peripheral blood. The DNA of the CDR3 is TGTGCCAGCAGCCTACATCCAGACAGGGGTAACAATGAGCAGTTCTTC. Its translation is CASSLHPDRGNNEQFF.